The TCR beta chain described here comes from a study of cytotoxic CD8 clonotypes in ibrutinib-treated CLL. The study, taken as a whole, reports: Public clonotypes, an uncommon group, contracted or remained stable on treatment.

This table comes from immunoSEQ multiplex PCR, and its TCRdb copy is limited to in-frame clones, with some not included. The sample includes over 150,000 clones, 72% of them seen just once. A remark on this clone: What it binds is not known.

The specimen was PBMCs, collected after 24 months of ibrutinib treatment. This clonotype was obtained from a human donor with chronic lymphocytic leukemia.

The CDR3: CSVALLLTGNEQFF. As DNA, the CDR3 is TGCAGCGTTGCCCTCCTACTGACAGGGAATGAGCAGTTCTTC. The J gene is TRBJ2-1, the V gene TRBV29-1, with 7 positions matching TRBD1. Germline-derived CDR1 and CDR2 are SQVTM and ANQGSEA. The CDR3 totals 14 residues. V was clipped by 4 bases and J by 7 bases; unmatched bases: 10.